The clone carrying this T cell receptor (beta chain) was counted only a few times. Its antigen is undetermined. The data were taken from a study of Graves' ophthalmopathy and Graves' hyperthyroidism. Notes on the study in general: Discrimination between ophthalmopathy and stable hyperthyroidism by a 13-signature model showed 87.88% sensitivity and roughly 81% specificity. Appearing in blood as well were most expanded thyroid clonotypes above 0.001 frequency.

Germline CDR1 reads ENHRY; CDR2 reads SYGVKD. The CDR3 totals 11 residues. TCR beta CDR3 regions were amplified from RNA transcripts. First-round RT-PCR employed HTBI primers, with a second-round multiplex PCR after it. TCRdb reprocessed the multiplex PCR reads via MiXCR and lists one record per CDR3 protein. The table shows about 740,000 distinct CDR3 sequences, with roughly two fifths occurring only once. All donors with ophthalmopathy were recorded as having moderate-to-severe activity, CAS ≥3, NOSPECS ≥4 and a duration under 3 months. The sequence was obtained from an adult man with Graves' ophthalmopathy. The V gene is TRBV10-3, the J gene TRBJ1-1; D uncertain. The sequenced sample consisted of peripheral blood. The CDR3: CVSRDNTEAFF. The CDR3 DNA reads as TGTGTCTCGAGGGATAACACTGAAGCTTTCTTT.